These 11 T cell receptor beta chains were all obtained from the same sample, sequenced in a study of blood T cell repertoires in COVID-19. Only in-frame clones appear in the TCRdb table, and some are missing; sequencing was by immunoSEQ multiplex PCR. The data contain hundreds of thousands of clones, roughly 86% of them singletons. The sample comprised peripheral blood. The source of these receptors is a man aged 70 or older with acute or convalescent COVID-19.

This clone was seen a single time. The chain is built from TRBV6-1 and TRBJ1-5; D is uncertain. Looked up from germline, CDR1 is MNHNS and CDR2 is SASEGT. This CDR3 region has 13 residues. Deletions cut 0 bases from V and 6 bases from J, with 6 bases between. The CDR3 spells CASSEASGQPQHF. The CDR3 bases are TGTGCCAGCAGTGAAGCGTCGGGTCAGCCCCAGCATTTT.

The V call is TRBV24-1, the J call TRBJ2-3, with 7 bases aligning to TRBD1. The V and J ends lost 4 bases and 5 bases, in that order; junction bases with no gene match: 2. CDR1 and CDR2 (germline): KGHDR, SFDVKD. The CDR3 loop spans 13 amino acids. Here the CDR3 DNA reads TGTGCCACCAGTGAAACAGGGGTAGATACGCAGTATTTT. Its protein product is CATSETGVDTQYF.

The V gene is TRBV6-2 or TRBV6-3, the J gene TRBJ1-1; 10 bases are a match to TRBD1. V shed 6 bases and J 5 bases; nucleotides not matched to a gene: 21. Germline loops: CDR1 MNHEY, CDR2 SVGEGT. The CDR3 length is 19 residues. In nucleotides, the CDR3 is TGTGCCAGCAGATACACGTCGAGGGACAGGGGAATAAGTGTGACTGAAGCTTTCTTT. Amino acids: CASRYTSRDRGISVTEAFF.

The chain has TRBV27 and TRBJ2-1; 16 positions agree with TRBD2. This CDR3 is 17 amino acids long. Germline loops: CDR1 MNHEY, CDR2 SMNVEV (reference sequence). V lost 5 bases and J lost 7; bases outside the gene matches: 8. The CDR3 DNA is TGTGCCAGCAGTCCCGGGACTAGCGGGGGGGGTTCAAATGAGCAGTTCTTC. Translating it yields CASSPGTSGGGSNEQFF.

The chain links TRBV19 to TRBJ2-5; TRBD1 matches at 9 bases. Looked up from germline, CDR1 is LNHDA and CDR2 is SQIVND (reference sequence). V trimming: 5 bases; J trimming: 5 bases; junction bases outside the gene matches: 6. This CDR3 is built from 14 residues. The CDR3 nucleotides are TGTGCCAGTAGTCCGGGACAGGGACGGGAGACCCAGTACTTC. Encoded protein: CASSPGQGRETQYF.

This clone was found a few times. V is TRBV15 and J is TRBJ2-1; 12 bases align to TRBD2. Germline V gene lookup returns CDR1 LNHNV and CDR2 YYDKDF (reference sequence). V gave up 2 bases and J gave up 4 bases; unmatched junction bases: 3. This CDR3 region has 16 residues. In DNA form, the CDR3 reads TGTGCCACCAGCAGACACACTAGCGGGAGGTACAATGAGCAGTTCTTC. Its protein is CATSRHTSGRYNEQFF.

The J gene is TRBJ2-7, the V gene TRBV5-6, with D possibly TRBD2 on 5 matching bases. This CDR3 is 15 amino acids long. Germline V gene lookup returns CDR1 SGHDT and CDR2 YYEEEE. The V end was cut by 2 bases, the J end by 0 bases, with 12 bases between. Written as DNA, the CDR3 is TGTGCCAGCAGCTTCTTGGACTCAAACTCCTACGAGCAGTACTTC. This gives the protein CASSFLDSNSYEQYF.

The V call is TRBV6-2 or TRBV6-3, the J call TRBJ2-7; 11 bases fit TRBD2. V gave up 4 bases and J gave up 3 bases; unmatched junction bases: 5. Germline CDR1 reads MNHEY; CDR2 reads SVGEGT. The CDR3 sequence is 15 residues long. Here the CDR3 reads CASSSSGGPNYEQYF. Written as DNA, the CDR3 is TGTGCCAGCAGTTCTAGCGGGGGGCCGAACTACGAGCAGTACTTC.

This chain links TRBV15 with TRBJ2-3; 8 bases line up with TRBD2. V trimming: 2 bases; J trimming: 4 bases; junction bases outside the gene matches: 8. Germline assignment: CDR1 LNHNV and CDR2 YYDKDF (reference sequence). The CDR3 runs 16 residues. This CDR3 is CATSRKAGGAADTQYF. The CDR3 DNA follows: TGTGCCACCAGCAGAAAGGCCGGGGGGGCCGCAGATACGCAGTATTTT.

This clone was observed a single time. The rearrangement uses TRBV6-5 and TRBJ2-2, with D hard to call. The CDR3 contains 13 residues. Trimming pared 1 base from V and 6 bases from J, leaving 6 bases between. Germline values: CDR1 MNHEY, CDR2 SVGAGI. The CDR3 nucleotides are TGTGCCAGCAGTTACTTGCCGGCCGGGGAGCTGTTTTTT. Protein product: CASSYLPAGELFF.

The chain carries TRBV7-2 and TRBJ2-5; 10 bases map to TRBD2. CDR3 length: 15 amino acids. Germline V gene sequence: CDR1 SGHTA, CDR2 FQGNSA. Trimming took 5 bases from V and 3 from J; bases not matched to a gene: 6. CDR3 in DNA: TGTGCCAGCAGCCACAACAGCGGGGGGGAAGAGACCCAGTACTTC. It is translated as CASSHNSGGEETQYF.